A single T cell receptor (beta chain) is shown here with its context. The protocol was immunoSEQ multiplex PCR, while the TCRdb copy is restricted to in-frame clones and leaves out a portion. The sample has more than 300,000 clones, 75% to 90% seen once. This sample was taken from a study of Ad26.COV2.S vaccination and SARS-CoV-2 variants. Looked up from germline, CDR1 is SEHNR and CDR2 is FQNEAQ (reference sequence). V gave up 6 bases and J gave up 7 bases, with 15 bases separating them. This CDR3 has 13 residues. As to treatment: some 19 received Ad26.COV2.S at low or high dose, single or two shots; a few received placebo; per-sample allocation not given. Material that was analyzed had been drawn on day 63 after the first vaccine or placebo injection.

The V call is TRBV7-9, the J call TRBJ1-1; TRBD1 is a possible D gene (5 bases). The sample in question was peripheral blood, obtained in a trial of Ad26.COV2.S vaccine versus placebo. This TCR was recovered from a person between 18 and 59 years old who received the Ad26.COV2.S COVID-19 vaccine or a placebo. This CDR3 is CASSPIRDGEAFF. In DNA, the CDR3 is TGTGCCAGCAGTCCTATTAGGGACGGTGAAGCTTTCTTT.